These 22 T cell receptor beta chains originate from one sample sequenced in a study of T and B cells in COVID-19 patients. TRB was amplified from about 250-500 ng of blood genomic DNA. BIOMED2 TRB-A/B primer pools were used in multiplex TRB PCR. TCRdb re-called the multiplex PCR reads through MiXCR, storing one row per CDR3 protein. The data contain 3,700 or so distinct CDR3 sequences, about a quarter of them seen just once; the ten biggest clones take up roughly 45%. Material: blood. These receptors all stem from a human donor with active COVID-19. The donor label of this sample is uncertain.

In this sample, this clonotype is medium-sized (0.01 to 0.1%). The chain combines TRBV5-4 with TRBJ1-3; 7 positions agree with TRBD1. Germline trimming cut 0 bases from V and 0 bases from J; bases unmatched to any gene: 6. This CDR3 is 17 amino acids long. The V gene's germline CDR1 is SGHNT and CDR2 YYREEE (reference sequence). The CDR3 DNA is TGTGCCAGCAGCTTGGGACAGGGACTCCTCTCTGGAAACACCATATATTTT. This gives the protein CASSLGQGLLSGNTIYF.

This clonotype is labeled as medium-sized (0.01 to 0.1%). Here the CDR3 DNA reads TGCGCCAGCAGCTTGGGACTTGCGAACACCGGGGAGCTGTTTTTT. Its translation is CASSLGLANTGELFF. V gene TRBV5-1 combines with J gene TRBJ2-2; D call uncertain. The CDR3 length is 15 residues. CDR1 is SGHRS and CDR2 is YFSETQ in the germline V gene. Trimming removed 0 bases from V and 0 bases from J, with 6 bases in between.

This chain links TRBV5-6 with TRBJ1-1; TRBD1 aligns across 7 bases. Germline CDR1 is SGHDT and CDR2 is YYEEEE. Trimming took 0 bases from V and 0 from J; bases not matched to a gene: 8. The CDR3 is 17 residues long. The CDR3 is CASSLGGTDTLNTEAFF. The CDR3 DNA follows: TGTGCCAGCAGCTTGGGTGGGACAGACACTTTGAACACTGAAGCTTTCTTT. The variable domain in full, completed from reference TRBV5-6 and TRBJ1-1, reads DAGVTQSPTHLIKTRGQQVTLRCSPKSGHDTVSWYQQALGQGPQFIFQYYEEEERQRGNFPDRFSGHQFPNYSSELNVNALLLGDSALYLCASSLGGTDTLNTEAFFGQGTRLTVV.

The V and J genes are TRBV20-1 and TRBJ1-5, with D perhaps TRBD1 (6 bases). V was clipped by 1 base and J by 2 bases, with 15 bases between them. CDR3 length equals 16 residues. CDR1 is DFQATT and CDR2 is SNEGSKA in the germline V gene (reference sequence). In DNA form, the CDR3 reads TGCAGTGCTAGAGGGGGGGCGCTTGGCGGCAATCAGCCCCAGCATTTT. Protein: CSARGGALGGNQPQHF.

The chain is built from TRBV5-6 and TRBJ1-4, with 9 bases that match TRBD1. With 3 bases clipped from V and 0 bases from J, the junction kept 9 bases outside the gene matches. Germline lookup yields CDR1 SGHDT and CDR2 YYEEEE. There are 18 residues in the CDR3. The CDR3 here is CASSSVERTGATNEKLFF. The CDR3 nucleotides are TGTGCCAGCAGCTCCGTGGAGAGGACAGGGGCAACTAATGAAAAACTGTTTTTT.

Worth noting for this clonotype: One base away lies a much larger clone, so this may be a sequencing read error. The chain combines TRBV6-5 with TRBJ2-1; weak D call: TRBD2 (6 bases). CDR1 and CDR2 (germline): MNHEY, SVGAGI. The CDR3 loop spans 16 amino acids. This chain's CDR3 is CASCYSTSPLRNEQFF. The CDR3 DNA is TGTGCCAGCTGTTACTCCACTAGCCCCTTAAGGAATGAGCAGTTCTTC.

In its sample, this clonotype was seen a few times. The chain recombines TRBV7-9 with TRBJ2-1, with 8 positions matching TRBD2. The CDR3 loop spans 21 amino acids. The germline CDR1 and CDR2 sequences are SEHNR and FQNEAQ (reference sequence). J gave up 8 bases and V 0 bases, and 24 bases lay outside the gene matches. DNA of the CDR3: TGTGCCAGCAGCTTAGCCGGGGGGGGCCATGTAGCGGGGAAGGATATACATGAGCAGTTCTTC. Protein product: CASSLAGGGHVAGKDIHEQFF.

This chain uses TRBV20-1 with TRBJ1-3, with D hard to call. Trimming took off 5 bases at V and 4 bases at J, with 12 bases between the two ends. The CDR3 consists of 13 residues. CDR1 and CDR2 (germline): DFQATT, SNEGSKA (reference sequence). This CDR3 is CSAANPGGNTIYF. The CDR3 bases are TGCAGTGCTGCCAATCCGGGGGGAAACACCATATATTTT.

By frequency in the sample, this clonotype is medium-sized (0.01 to 0.1%). This chain connects TRBV6-5 to TRBJ2-1; possibly TRBD1 for D (6 bases). The CDR3 runs to 12 residues. Germline V gives CDR1 MNHEY, CDR2 SVGAGI. Trimming removed 6 bases at V and 13 bases at J, with 16 bases between. The CDR3 DNA reads as TGTGCCAGCAGCTTCAGGGGTAGCCTTCAGTTCTTC. Amino acid sequence: CASSFRGSLQFF.

This clonotype was counted at least ten times. This chain joins TRBV5-4 and TRBJ2-2, with D unclear. The CDR3 consists of 13 residues. Trimming removed 3 bases at V and 5 bases at J, with 8 bases between. Germline CDR1 is SGHNT and CDR2 is YYREEE (reference sequence). In nucleotides, the CDR3 is TGTGCCAGCAGCTATAGAGTAACCGGGGAGCTGTTTTTT. It translates to CASSYRVTGELFF.

This clonotype is termed medium-sized. The chain links TRBV12-3 or TRBV12-4 to TRBJ2-7, with 8 bases aligning to TRBD1. The CDR3 runs to 14 residues. Unmatched junction bases numbered 5, after V lost 1 base and J lost 6 bases. The CDR3, as DNA: TGTGCCAGCAGTTTAGGGGGAACAGGGGGCGAGCAGTACTTC. Amino acid sequence: CASSLGGTGGEQYF.

This clonotype was seen ten or more times. The chain has TRBV6-5 and TRBJ2-3; D perhaps matches TRBD2 (6 bases). Germline V gene sequence: CDR1 MNHEY, CDR2 SVGAGI. The CDR3 runs 16 residues. V shed 4 bases and J shed 6 bases, with 20 bases lying between them. The CDR3, as DNA: TGTGCCAGCAGTTCCCCCTTTCGGGGGTCCTCCGATACGCAGTATTTT. Its protein product is CASSSPFRGSSDTQYF.

Only a few counts were recorded for this clonotype. This chain links TRBV5-1 with TRBJ2-1, with a weak D call TRBD1 (6 bases). The CDR3 covers 15 residues. Germline V CDR1 and CDR2: SGHRS, YFSETQ. V was shortened by 0 bases and J by 5 bases, with 12 bases between the two germline ends. The CDR3 here is CASSLAGQLNNEQFF. Here the CDR3 DNA reads TGCGCCAGCAGCTTGGCTGGACAGTTGAACAATGAGCAGTTCTTC.

A few counts support this clonotype. The chain combines TRBV6-5 with TRBJ1-3; D call uncertain. V was pared by 10 bases and J by 3 bases, with 13 bases between. Germline V gene sequence: CDR1 MNHEY, CDR2 SVGAGI. This CDR3 is 13 amino acids long. The CDR3 DNA reads TGTGCCACCCGTTGGAAAAATGGAAACACCATATATTTT. Translating gives CATRWKNGNTIYF.

This clonotype was observed a handful of times. The V gene is TRBV5-6, the J gene TRBJ2-1, with 7 bases fitting TRBD1. The germline CDR1 and CDR2 sequences are SGHDT and YYEEEE. The CDR3 has 15 amino acids. Trimming cost V 3 bases and J 0 bases; bases outside gene matches: 3. In nucleotides, the CDR3 is TGTGCCAGCAGCTCGACAGGGAGCTCCTACAATGAGCAGTTCTTC. It is translated as CASSSTGSSYNEQFF.

In its sample, this clonotype is medium-sized. V usage is TRBV19 and J usage is TRBJ2-7; 9 nucleotides match TRBD1. The ends lost 0 bases at V and 2 bases at J; junction bases unmatched: 2. Germline V lookup: CDR1 LNHDA, CDR2 SQIVND (reference sequence). The CDR3 is 15 amino acids. CDR3 DNA sequence: TGTGCCAGTAGTATAGAACAGGGGGCCACCTACGAGCAGTACTTC. Its translation is CASSIEQGATYEQYF.

The table lists this clonotype with a few counts. The genes are TRBV18 and TRBJ1-2; tentative D call: TRBD1 (5 bases). With 3 bases removed from V and 4 bases from J, the gap between germline ends came to 9 bases. The CDR3 runs to 13 residues. The germline CDR1 and CDR2 sequences are KGHSH and LQKENI. The CDR3 protein is CASSPRQTYGYTF. The DNA for the CDR3 is TGTGCCAGCTCACCCCGACAGACCTATGGCTACACCTTC.

This clonotype was observed a handful of times. V gene TRBV15 combines with J gene TRBJ1-1; D gene ambiguous. From germline, CDR1 is LNHNV and CDR2 YYDKDF (reference sequence). This CDR3 has 17 residues. Trimming took off 0 bases at V and 1 base at J, with 15 bases between the two ends. The CDR3 reads CATSRDPLRRTNTEAFF. The CDR3 nucleotides read TGTGCCACCAGCAGAGACCCCCTTAGACGGACGAACACTGAAGCTTTCTTT.

This clonotype appeared a few times. The CDR3, as DNA: TGTGCCAGCAGTTACTTGGGGTGGTACGAGCAGTACTTC. It yields the protein CASSYLGWYEQYF. The gene calls are TRBV6-2 or TRBV6-3 and TRBJ2-7; the D is unclear. Deletions cut 1 base from V and 4 bases from J, with 8 bases between. Germline V gene data show CDR1 as MNHEY and CDR2 as SVGEGT. The CDR3 extends over 13 amino acids.

The chain has TRBV4-1 and TRBJ2-2, with 10 bases identical to TRBD2. The CDR3 consists of 17 residues. In germline, CDR1 is MGHRA, CDR2 YSYEKL. V lost 0 bases, J lost 6 bases, and 7 bases stayed unmatched. CDR3 DNA sequence: TGCGCCAGCAGCCAAGAAGTTAGGCTAGCGGGGGCCGGGGAGCTGTTTTTT. This gives the protein CASSQEVRLAGAGELFF.

V gene TRBV29-1 combines with J gene TRBJ2-1; 8 bases match TRBD1. After removal of 7 bases from V and 0 bases from J, the junction contained 5 bases not matched to a gene. Germline lookup yields CDR1 SQVTM and CDR2 ANQGSEA. The CDR3 consists of 14 residues. Written as DNA, the CDR3 is TGCAGCGAAAGGGACAGGCTCTCCTACAATGAGCAGTTCTTC. Protein sequence: CSERDRLSYNEQFF.

This clonotype was observed a few times. A read error may produce the germline difference seen at one junction end. The J gene is TRBJ2-3, the V gene TRBV5-6; 7 nucleotides agree with TRBD1. From germline, CDR1 is SGHDT and CDR2 YYEEEE. The CDR3 is 14 amino acids. CDR3 region: CASSPRGNKDTQYF. The CDR3 DNA sequence: TGCGCCAGCAGCCCCAGGGGGAATAAAGATACGCAGTATTTT.